This T cell receptor beta chain is from a study of graft-versus-host responses after intestinal transplantation. Across the study: In this cohort, recipients had multivisceral, liver-intestinal, or isolated intestinal transplants. Induction with anti-thymocyte globulin, then tacrolimus and steroids for approximately three years, was given to all recipients.

Method: immunoSEQ multiplex PCR; TCRdb's copy keeps in-frame clones and lacks some. The sample has about 47,000 clones, 85% to 95% seen once. A word on this clone: Its antigen is still unknown.

CDR1 and CDR2 (germline): LGHNA, YSLEER. V was pared by 2 bases and J by 0 bases, with 11 bases between. CDR3 length: 15 residues. This chain uses TRBV4-3 with TRBJ2-7; D may be TRBD1 or TRBD2 (5 bases each). This receptor was identified in a human donor who was the organ donor for an intestinal transplant. Sequenced here: unstimulated CD8+ T cells sorted from spleen or lymph node cells, sampled before transplant. The DNA for the CDR3 is TGCGCCAGCAGCCAATGGCCAGGGAGCTCCTACGAGCAGTACTTC. It yields the protein CASSQWPGSSYEQYF.